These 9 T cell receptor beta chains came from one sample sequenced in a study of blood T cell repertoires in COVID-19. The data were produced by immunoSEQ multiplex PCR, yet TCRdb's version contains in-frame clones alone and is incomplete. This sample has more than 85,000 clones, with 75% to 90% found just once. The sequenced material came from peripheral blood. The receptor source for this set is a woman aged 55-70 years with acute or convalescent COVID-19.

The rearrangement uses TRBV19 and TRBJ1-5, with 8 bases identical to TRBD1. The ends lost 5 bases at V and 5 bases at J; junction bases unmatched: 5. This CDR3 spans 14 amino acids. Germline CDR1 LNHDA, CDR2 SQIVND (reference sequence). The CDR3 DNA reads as TGTGCCAGTAGTCCGACAGGGGAGGATCAGCCCCAGCATTTT. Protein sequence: CASSPTGEDQPQHF.

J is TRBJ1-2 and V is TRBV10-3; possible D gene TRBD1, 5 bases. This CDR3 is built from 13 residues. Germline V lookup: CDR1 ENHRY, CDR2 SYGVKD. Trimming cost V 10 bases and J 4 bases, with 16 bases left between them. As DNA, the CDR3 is TGTGCCACCGGACCCAGGGCTGGCTATGGCTACACCTTC. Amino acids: CATGPRAGYGYTF.

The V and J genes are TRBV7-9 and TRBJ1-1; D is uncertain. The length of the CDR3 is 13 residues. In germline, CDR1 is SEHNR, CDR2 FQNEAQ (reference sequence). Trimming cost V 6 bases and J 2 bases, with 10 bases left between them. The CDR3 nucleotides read TGTGCCAGCAGGGGCAGAGATAACACTGAAGCTTTCTTT. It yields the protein CASRGRDNTEAFF.

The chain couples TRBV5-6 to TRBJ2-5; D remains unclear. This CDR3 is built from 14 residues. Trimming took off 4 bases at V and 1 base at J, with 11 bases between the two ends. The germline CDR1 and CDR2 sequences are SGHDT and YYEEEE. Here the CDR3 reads CASSPLSPQETQYF. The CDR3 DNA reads TGTGCCAGCAGCCCTCTTAGCCCCCAAGAGACCCAGTACTTC.

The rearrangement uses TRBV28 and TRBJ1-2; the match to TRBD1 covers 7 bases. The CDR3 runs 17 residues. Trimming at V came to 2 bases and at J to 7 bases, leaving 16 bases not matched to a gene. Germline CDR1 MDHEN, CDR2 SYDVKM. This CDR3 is CASSLGGGGAGSAGYTF. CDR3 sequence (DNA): TGTGCCAGCAGTTTAGGTGGAGGGGGCGCAGGGTCGGCTGGCTACACCTTC.

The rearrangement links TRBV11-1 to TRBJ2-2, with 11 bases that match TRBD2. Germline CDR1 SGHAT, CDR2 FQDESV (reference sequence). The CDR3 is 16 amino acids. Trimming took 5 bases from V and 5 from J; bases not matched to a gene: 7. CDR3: CASSKLAGAATGELFF. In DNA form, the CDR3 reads TGTGCCAGCAGCAAACTAGCGGGGGCGGCGACCGGGGAGCTGTTTTTT.

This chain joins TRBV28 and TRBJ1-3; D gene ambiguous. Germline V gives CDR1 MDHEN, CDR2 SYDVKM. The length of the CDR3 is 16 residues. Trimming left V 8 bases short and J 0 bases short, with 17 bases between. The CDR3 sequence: CASGRVYFSSGNTIYF. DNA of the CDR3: TGTGCCAGCGGGAGAGTATACTTTTCCTCTGGAAACACCATATATTTT.

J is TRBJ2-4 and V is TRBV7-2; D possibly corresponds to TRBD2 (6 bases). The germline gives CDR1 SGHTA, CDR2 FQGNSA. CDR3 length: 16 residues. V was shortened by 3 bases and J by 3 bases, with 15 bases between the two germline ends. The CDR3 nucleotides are TGTGCCAGCAGCTTCACAGGCTCCGGGGGCAAAAACATTCAGTACTTC. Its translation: CASSFTGSGGKNIQYF.

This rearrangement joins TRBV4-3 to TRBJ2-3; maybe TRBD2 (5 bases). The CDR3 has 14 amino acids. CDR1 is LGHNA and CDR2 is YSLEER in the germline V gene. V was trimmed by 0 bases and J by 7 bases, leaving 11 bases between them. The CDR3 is CASSQDLTGNTQYF. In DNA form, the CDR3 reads TGCGCCAGCAGCCAAGATCTGACCGGGAATACGCAGTATTTT.